The present T cell receptor beta chain was sequenced within a study of cytomegalovirus exposure and HLA in healthy donors. Regarding the study as a whole: In a later analysis, specific HLA alleles were associated with approximately 17,000 TCR beta sequences at a 0.05 false discovery rate.

Deletions cut 2 bases from V and 7 bases from J, with 12 bases between. CDR1 and CDR2 from the germline V gene are MRHNA and SNTAGT. This CDR3 has 14 residues. Researchers ran the PCR with 60 Vbeta and 13 Jbeta primers. Here immunoSEQ multiplex PCR was the method, and the copy in TCRdb shows in-frame clones only, minus some. The sample has 75,000 to 90,000 clones; 78% are singletons. This clone showed up just a few times. Its cognate antigen is unknown. The receptor was isolated from a man between 40 and 49 years old in good health and CMV-seronegative. This chain uses TRBV6-4 with TRBJ2-1; no definite D call. The specimen was PBMCs. The CDR3 protein is CASSDGDPENEQFF. The CDR3 bases are TGTGCCAGCAGTGACGGAGATCCTGAGAATGAGCAGTTCTTC.